Reported below is one T cell receptor (beta chain). Its antigen remains undetermined. Nothing much larger sits one base from this clone, and base qualities are not available. This entry comes from a study of blood T cell repertoires in COVID-19 (dated by TCRdb to about 2020). Background for the entire study: Samples from collaborators originated in the United States, Italy and Spain and spanned both the acute and convalescent phases of COVID-19. The material from the prospective study consisted of cDNA or gDNA derived from T cells, B-cell-depleted T cells, or PBMCs. Subjects who had been exposed to COVID-19, were actively infected with it, or had recovered from it provided the deeply sampled blood TCRbeta repertoires that made up the dataset. The repertoires were made available in a free public database intended to serve as a resource for research on the immune response to SARS-CoV-2. The samples were drawn from the first 160 participants of the ongoing ImmuneRACE study and from more than 1,000 subjects provided by 6 global collaborators. Sample metadata almost always included a de-identified subject ID, COVID-19 status, age in years and sex. Where available, HLA class I and class II types were obtained from metadata supplied by the sample provider rather than from assay-based typing.

The paper's findings and limits, for the study overall: The amount of clinical and demographic metadata varied by source and participant and was provided uncurated.

Clipping removes 3 bases from V and 11 bases from J, with 2 as the unmatched junction base count. CDR1 and CDR2 are drawn from the germline V gene: SGHTA, FQGNSA. The CDR3 numbers 12 residues from cysteine through phenylalanine. Only the CDR3 DNA stays, 36 bases, in frame from base 1. TCRbeta CDR3 regions were amplified from genomic DNA using the immunoSEQ Assay, a bias-controlled multiplex PCR. The authors' pipeline ran thus. The number of nucleated cells in each sample was estimated by amplification of reference gene primers within the assay. Sequence reads were collapsed and filtered to measure the absolute abundance of every unique TCRbeta CDR3 rearrangement. Productive Simpson clonality was computed per sample as the square root of Simpson's diversity index over productive rearrangements. Here the immuneACCESS table is served through TCRdb, limited to in-frame sequences with V and J called. Missing clones are a known gap in these copies; in checked studies unresolved V genes cover under half, and the rest lacks a known reason. That table supplies the V and J calls and clone size; D and trimming were determined from the DNA. For this sample there are about 240,000 clones; roughly 80% appear just once. The ten largest clones capture 3% to 4% of the sample.

Whole blood was collected in K2EDTA tubes by collaborating institutions according to the institutions' own protocols. For TCRbeta analysis, collaborator samples were shipped as frozen whole blood, as isolated PBMCs, or as DNA extracted from either sample type. This TCR derives from a woman aged 18-29 years with acute or convalescent COVID-19. Here the chain combines TRBV7-2 and TRBJ1-4; 8 nucleotides in the junction match TRBD1. Sequenced material: peripheral blood. In nucleotides, the sequence is TGTGCCAGCAGCTTGGACAGGGAGAAACTGTTTTTT. It codes for CASSLDREKLFF.